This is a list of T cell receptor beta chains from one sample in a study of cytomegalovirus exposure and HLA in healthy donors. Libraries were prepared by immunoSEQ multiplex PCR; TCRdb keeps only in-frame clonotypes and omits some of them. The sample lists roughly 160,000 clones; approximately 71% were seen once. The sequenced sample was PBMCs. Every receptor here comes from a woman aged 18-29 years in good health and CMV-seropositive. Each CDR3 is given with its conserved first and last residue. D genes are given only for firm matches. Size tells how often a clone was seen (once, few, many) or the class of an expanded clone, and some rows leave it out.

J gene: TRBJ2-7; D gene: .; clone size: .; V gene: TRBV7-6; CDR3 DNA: TGTGCCAGCAGCTTAGGAACAGATTCCTACGAGCAGTACTTC; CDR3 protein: CASSLGTDSYEQYF
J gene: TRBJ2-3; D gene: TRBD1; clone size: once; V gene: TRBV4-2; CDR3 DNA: TGTGCCAGCAGCCGCGGACAGGGGTATTCGGCAGATACGCAGTATTTT; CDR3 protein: CASSRGQGYSADTQYF
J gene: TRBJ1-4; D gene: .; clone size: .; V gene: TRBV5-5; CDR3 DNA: TGTGCCAGCAGCTTGGATGGGGGGGCGGGAAAACTGTTTTTT; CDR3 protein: CASSLDGGAGKLFF
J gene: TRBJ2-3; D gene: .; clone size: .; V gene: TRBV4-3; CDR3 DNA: TGCGCCAGCAGCCAAGACTTGGCGGGGATTGCCGTAGATACGCAGTATTTT; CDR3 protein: CASSQDLAGIAVDTQYF
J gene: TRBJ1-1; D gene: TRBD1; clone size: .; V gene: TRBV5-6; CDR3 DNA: TGTGCCAGCAGCTCCATTGGGTTGACAGGGCCGGCGGAGAACACTGAAGCTTTCTTT; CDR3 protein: CASSSIGLTGPAENTEAFF
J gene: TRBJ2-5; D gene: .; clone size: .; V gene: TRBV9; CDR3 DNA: TGTGCCAGCAGCGTTGAACCCCCTGGCGGCGTACAAGAGACCCAGTACTTC; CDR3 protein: CASSVEPPGGVQETQYF
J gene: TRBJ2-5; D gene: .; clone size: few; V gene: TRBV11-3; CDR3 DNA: TGTGCCAGCAGCTTAAATCAGGGCGAGACCCAGTACTTC; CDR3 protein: CASSLNQGETQYF
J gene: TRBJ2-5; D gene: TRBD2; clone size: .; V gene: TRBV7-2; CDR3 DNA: TGTGCCAGCAGCCGGGGGGGAAATATAGAGACCCAGTACTTC; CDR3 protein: CASSRGGNIETQYF
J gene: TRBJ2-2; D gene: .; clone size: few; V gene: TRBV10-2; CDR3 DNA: TGCGCCAGCAGTGGGAACTTACCGGGACACTACACCGGGGAGCTGTTTTTT; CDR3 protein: CASSGNLPGHYTGELFF
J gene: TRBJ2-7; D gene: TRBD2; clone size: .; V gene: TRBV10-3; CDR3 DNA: TGTGCCATCAGCTACGGGGGGGCCTACGAGCAGTACTTC; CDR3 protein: CAISYGGAYEQYF
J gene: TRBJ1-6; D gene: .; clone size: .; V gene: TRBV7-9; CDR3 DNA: TGTGCCAGCAGCTTTGTCCTGAGCTCCTATAATTCACCCCTCCACTTT; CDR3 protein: CASSFVLSSYNSPLHF
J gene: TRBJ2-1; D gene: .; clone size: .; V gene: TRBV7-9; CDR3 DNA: TGTGCCAGCAGCCAAAAACAGGGAAGCTCCTACAATGAGCAGTTCTTC; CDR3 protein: CASSQKQGSSYNEQFF
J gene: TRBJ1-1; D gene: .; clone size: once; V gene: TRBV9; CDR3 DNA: TGTGCCAGCAGCGGGGGGGGCATCCCGTCTGAAGCTTTCTTT; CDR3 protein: CASSGGGIPSEAFF
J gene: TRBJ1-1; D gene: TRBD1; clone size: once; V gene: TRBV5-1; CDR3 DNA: TGCGCCAGCAGCTTGGCCGACAGGGCTGGTAGGAACACTGAAGCTTTCTTT; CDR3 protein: CASSLADRAGRNTEAFF
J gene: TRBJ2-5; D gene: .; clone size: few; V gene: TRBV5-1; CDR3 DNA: TGCGCCAGCAACTTGGGACGCAACAGCCAAGAGACCCAGTACTTC; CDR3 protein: CASNLGRNSQETQYF
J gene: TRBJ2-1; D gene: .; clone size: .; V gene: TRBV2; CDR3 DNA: TGTGCCAGCCGGGACACCTACAATGAGCAGTTCTTC; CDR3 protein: CASRDTYNEQFF
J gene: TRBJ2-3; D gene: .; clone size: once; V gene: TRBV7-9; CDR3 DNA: TGTGCCAGCAGCCCAAACAGGGGAGGCGGTACGCAGTATTTT; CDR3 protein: CASSPNRGGGTQYF
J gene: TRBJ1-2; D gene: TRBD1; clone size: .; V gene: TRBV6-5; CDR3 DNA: TGTGCCAGCAGTCAATCAGGGGGCAAGTACTATGGCTACACCTTC; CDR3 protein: CASSQSGGKYYGYTF
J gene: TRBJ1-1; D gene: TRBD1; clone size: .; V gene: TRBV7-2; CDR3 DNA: TGTGCCAGCAGGGGGACAGGGGGCACTGAAGCTTTCTTT; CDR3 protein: CASRGTGGTEAFF
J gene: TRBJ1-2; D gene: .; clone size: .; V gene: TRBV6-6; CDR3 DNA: TGTGCCAGCAGGCCCCGCGGGCCTGAATATGGCTACACCTTC; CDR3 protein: CASRPRGPEYGYTF
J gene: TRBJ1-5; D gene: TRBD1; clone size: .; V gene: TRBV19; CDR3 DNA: TGTGCCAGTAGTATTCCCCCGAATCGGGACAGGGTAGTTCAGCCCCAGCATTTT; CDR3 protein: CASSIPPNRDRVVQPQHF
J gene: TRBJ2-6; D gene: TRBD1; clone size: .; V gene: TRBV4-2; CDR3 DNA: TGTGCCAGCAGCCCCCGGGACAGGGATTCCGGGGCCAACGTCCTGACTTTC; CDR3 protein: CASSPRDRDSGANVLTF
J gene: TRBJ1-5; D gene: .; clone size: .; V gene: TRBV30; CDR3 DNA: TGTGCCTGGAATGAGGGAAATCAGCCCCAGCATTTT; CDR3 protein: CAWNEGNQPQHF
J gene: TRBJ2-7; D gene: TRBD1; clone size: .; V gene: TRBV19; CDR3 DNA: TGTGCCAGTAGTATGGGACAGGGAGACTACGAGCAGTACTTC; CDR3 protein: CASSMGQGDYEQYF
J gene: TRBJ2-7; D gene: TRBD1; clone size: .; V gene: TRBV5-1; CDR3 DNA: TGCGCCAGCAGCTCCTCGGGACAGTTCAACGAGCAGTACTTC; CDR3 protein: CASSSSGQFNEQYF
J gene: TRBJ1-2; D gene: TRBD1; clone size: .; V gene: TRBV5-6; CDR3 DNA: TGTGCCAGCACCGTGAGGTGGACAGGGGGCGGCTATGGCTACACCTTC; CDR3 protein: CASTVRWTGGGYGYTF
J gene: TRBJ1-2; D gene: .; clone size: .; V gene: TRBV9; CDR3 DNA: TGTGCCAGCAGCCTCCGGGGGGGAAACTATGGCTACACCTTC; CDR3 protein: CASSLRGGNYGYTF
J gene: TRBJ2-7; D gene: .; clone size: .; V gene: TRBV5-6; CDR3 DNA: TGTGCCAGCAGCTTGGTGCAGGGTGGCGACGAGCAGTACTTC; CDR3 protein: CASSLVQGGDEQYF
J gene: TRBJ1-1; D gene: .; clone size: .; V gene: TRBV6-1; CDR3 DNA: TGTGCCAGCAGTTTACAGGTTAACACTGAAGCTTTCTTT; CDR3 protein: CASSLQVNTEAFF
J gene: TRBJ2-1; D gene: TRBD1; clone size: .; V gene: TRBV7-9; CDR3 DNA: TGTGCCAGCAGCGCAAGGGACAGGTCCTACAATGAGCAGTTCTTC; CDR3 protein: CASSARDRSYNEQFF
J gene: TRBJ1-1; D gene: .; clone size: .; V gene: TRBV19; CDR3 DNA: TGTGCCAGTAGTTTTGGGAGCGCCACTGAAGCTTTCTTT; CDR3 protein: CASSFGSATEAFF
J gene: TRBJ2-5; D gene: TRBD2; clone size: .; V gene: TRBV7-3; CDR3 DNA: TGTGCCAGCAGCTTTATGGGACTAGCGGAAGAGACCCAGTACTTC; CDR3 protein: CASSFMGLAEETQYF
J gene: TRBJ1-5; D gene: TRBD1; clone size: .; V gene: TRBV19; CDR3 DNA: TGTGCCAGTAGTATTCGAGAATTGAGGGACAGGGGACAGCCCCAGCATTTT; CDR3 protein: CASSIRELRDRGQPQHF
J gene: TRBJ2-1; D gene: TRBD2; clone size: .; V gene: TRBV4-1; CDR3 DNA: TGCGCCAGCAGCCCTTTAGCGGGGGGGCCCTATGAGCAGTTCTTC; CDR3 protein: CASSPLAGGPYEQFF
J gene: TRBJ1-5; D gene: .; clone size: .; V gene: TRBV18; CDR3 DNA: TGTGCCAGCTCACCAGAGCCTTATAGCAATCAGCCCCAGCATTTT; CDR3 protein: CASSPEPYSNQPQHF
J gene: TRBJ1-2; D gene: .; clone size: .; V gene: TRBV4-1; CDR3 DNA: TGCGCCAGCAGCCAAGAAGACAGGTATGGCTACACCTTC; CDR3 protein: CASSQEDRYGYTF
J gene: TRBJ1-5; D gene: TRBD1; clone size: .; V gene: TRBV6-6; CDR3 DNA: TGTGCCAGCAGTGACAGGGGGCCCAATCAGCCCCAGCATTTT; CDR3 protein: CASSDRGPNQPQHF
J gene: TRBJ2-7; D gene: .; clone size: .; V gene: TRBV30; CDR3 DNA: TGTGCCTGGGACGGAGGGAAGAACGAGCAGTACTTC; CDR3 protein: CAWDGGKNEQYF
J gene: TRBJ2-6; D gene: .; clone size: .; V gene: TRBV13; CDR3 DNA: TGTGCCAGCAGCCCGTCGGGGACTGGGGCCAACGTCCTGACTTTC; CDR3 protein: CASSPSGTGANVLTF
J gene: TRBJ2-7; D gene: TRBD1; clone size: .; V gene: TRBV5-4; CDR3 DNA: TGTGCCAGCACCGTAGGACAGGGAGGAGAGCAGTACTTC; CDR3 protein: CASTVGQGGEQYF